The T cell receptor beta chain described here comes from a study of T cells in Graves' hyperthyroidism and ophthalmopathy. Using RNA transcripts as the source, TCR beta CDR3 regions were amplified. HTBI primers were used for first-round RT-PCR of the TCR CDR3. TCRdb re-derived calls from the multiplex PCR reads in MiXCR, one entry per CDR3 protein. Counted here are 450,000 to 650,000 distinct CDR3 sequences, about 14% occurring once; the ten biggest clones make up about 6.6%. This clonotype was counted at least ten times. Antigen: not known. V dropped 1 base and J dropped 5; count of bases not matched to a gene: 4. The CDR3 is made up of 15 amino acids. Germline lookup yields CDR1 SEHNR and CDR2 FQNEAQ (reference sequence). Study results and caveats: Most thyroid clonotypes with frequency above 0.001 were detected in blood.

Sequenced input: blood. This clonotype was obtained from a woman aged 18-29 years with Graves' ophthalmopathy. The chain employs TRBV7-9 and TRBJ2-1, with 8 bases fitting TRBD2. The CDR3 nucleotides are TGTGCCAGCAGCTTAGGCCCTAGCGGGCACAATGAGCAGTTCTTC. Protein sequence: CASSLGPSGHNEQFF.